In its sample, the clone carrying this TCR beta chain was seen once. The germline V and J ends were trimmed by 1 base and 2 bases, with 8 bases remaining between them. The CDR3 covers 15 residues. Germline loops: CDR1 LGHDT, CDR2 YNNKEL (reference sequence). Each single cDNA molecule received a unique molecular identifier. TCRdb reprocessed the 5' RACE reads via MiXCR and lists one record per CDR3 protein. This sample has 45,000 to 50,000 distinct CDR3 sequences, with about 6.5% found just once. These data originate in a study of early T cells in non-severe SARS-CoV-2 infection. The sequencing here drew on whole blood, taken at baseline. This sequence was found in an adult who was a healthcare worker with PCR-confirmed SARS-CoV-2 infection or an uninfected control (not recorded which). This chain connects TRBV3-1 to TRBJ2-2, with D unresolved. CDR3 in amino acids: CASSQASSNTGELFF. The CDR3 region has the DNA TGTGCCAGCAGCCAAGCATCCTCTAACACCGGGGAGCTGTTTTTT.